Included here is one T cell receptor beta chain sequence, with context. Clones were read by immunoSEQ multiplex PCR, and TCRdb kept only the in-frame ones, dropping some. The table includes over 120,000 clones, about 89% detected once. The data derive from a study of blood T cell repertoires in COVID-19. Study-level information: There were acute and convalescent COVID-19 samples, and they came from the United States, Italy and Spain.

V lost 2 bases and J lost 0, with 8 bases in between. The germline V gene encodes CDR1 SGHDN and CDR2 FVKESK. CDR3 size: 15 residues. The source is a man aged 55-75 years with active or convalescent COVID-19. The rearrangement links TRBV14 to TRBJ1-3; the D gene is possibly TRBD1 (5 bases). Source material: peripheral blood. This CDR3 is CASSQWGVSGNTIYF. The CDR3 bases are TGTGCCAGCAGCCAATGGGGGGTCTCTGGAAACACCATATATTTT.